This T cell receptor (beta chain) is from a study of response to subunit inactivated influenza vaccine. This clonotype was found many times. Antigen: not known. Each CDR3 protein gets one entry after TCRdb re-called the RT-PCR reads with MiXCR. The data contain about 500,000 distinct CDR3 sequences, more than 15% of them singletons. Points from the study as a whole: Few additional T cells are recruited per seasonal influenza vaccination, authors suggested.

The V and J ends lost 10 bases and 9 bases respectively, with 15 bases between them. CDR1 is MNHNY, CDR2 SVGAGI, per germline (reference sequence). The CDR3 length is 11 residues. The source is a man between 50 and 70 years old who received an inactivated influenza vaccine. The source was CD4+ T cells sorted from PBMCs, collected 23 to 25 months after vaccination. This chain links TRBV6-6 with TRBJ1-1, with D maybe TRBD1 (6 bases). The CDR3 protein is CATQKGTKAFF. In nucleotides, the CDR3 is TGTGCCACCCAGAAAGGGACAAAAGCTTTCTTT.